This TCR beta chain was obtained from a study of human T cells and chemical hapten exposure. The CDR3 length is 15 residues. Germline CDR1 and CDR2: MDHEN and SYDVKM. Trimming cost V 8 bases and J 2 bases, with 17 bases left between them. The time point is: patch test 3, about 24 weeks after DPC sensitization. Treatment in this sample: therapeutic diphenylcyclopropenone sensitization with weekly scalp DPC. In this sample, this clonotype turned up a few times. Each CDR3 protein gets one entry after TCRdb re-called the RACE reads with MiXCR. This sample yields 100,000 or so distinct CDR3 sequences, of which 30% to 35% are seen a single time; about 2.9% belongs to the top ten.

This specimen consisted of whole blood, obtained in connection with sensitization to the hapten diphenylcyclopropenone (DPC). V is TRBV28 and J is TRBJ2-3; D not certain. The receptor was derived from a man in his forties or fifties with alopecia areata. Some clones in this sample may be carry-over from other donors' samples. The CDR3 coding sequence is TGTGCCAGCCGTCCTTTTTTGGGGATCACAGATACGCAGTATTTT. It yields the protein CASRPFLGITDTQYF.